The sequence of this TCR beta chain was determined in a study of blood T cells in healthy people across ages (dated by TCRdb to the mid-2010s). Regarding the research as a whole: Template switching captured roughly one uniquely barcoded TCR beta cDNA molecule per two T cells in model experiments. To avoid experimental bias, donors of different ages were spread randomly across the sequencing lanes. To track age-related changes in TCR beta repertoire diversity, the study relied on deep sequencing normalized with unique cDNA molecular identifiers. Using the same blood draw, the study looked at two additional independent replicas of 1 million unique cDNA reads for two donors, one aged 18 to 30 and the other aged 80 or older. Four age groups were formed from the donors: young (average approximately 15 years), middle-aged (approximately 40), aged (about 62) and long-lived (around 82).

Receptors were amplified or captured by 5' RACE. A second PCR of about 6 to 12 cycles was run with a J-beta primer mix and a sample-barcoded 5' primer. A unique molecular identifier was introduced onto each TCR beta cDNA molecule by a template-switch 5' adaptor carrying 12 random nucleotides. At least 2.5 million CDR3-containing paired-end reads were obtained from each sample. First-strand cDNA synthesis was performed from all RNA using the Mint cDNA synthesis kit, with priming by a TRBC-specific oligonucleotide. After uracil-DNA glycosylase treatment, a first 18-cycle PCR used universal primers M1SS and BC2_uni_R on all cDNA. The authors' analysis ran thus. For normalization, 1 million high-quality reads, each with a distinct molecular identifier, were randomly selected from each sample. Reads with shared molecular identifiers were discarded instead of being binned into consensus sequences. CDR3 identification, clonotype clustering and error correction used MiTCR with a Q25 quality threshold and the strictest error-elimination algorithm. A nonparametric unseen species model with Euler transformation was used to estimate a lower bound on total TCR beta diversity. TCRdb took the public reads, trimmed them with fastp at Q25, ran MiXCR for clone calling and kept in-frame beta chains. Merged by CDR3 protein, the rows form single entries marked with the most common genes and DNA. It is TCRdb's table, rather than the study itself, that gives the V and J calls and clone size. This sample lists some 1,800,000 distinct CDR3 sequences; about two fifths were detected once. The ten largest account for approximately 22% of the sample.

Of note for this clonotype: It has no known antigen specificity. Base qualities are not recorded, but no much larger clone differs from it by a single base.

What the authors observed across the whole study: Estimates of total diversity based on one million sequenced T cells were regarded as lower bounds and as underestimates. Conclusive comparison of naive and antigen-experienced compartments was prevented by the profiling of bulk unsorted PBMCs. Donor CMV infection status was unknown, potentially confounding age-related changes in expanded clonotypes. Observed TCR beta diversity per million T cells fell roughly linearly with age, and a significant reduction was already apparent by age roughly 40. The percentage of naive T cells measured by flow cytometry correlated strongly with observed TCR beta diversity. Compared with the aged group, the long-lived group had more naive CD4+ T cells, fewer expanded clones and increased TCR diversity, suggesting age selection.

The junction shows trimming of 5 bases on V and 1 base on J, and the gene matches do not reach 10 bases of it. CDR1 and CDR2 (MNHEY, SVGEGT) derive from the germline V gene. The CDR3 runs 16 amino acids, cysteine and phenylalanine included. Only CDR3 DNA is held: 48 bases, read in frame from base 1. Donors were approximately 42 systemically healthy Caucasian individuals from Russia aged roughly 6 to 95 years. Each donor gave about 10 milliliters of peripheral blood, drawn into EDTA-treated Vacutainer tubes. PBMCs were isolated by Ficoll-Paque density-gradient centrifugation, with at least 6 million obtained per sample. Total RNA was extracted from PBMCs with Trizol reagent, with at least 5 micrograms obtained per sample. For every donor, flow cytometry on a PBMC aliquot measured the percentage of naive CD45RAhigh/CD27high T cells.

The source material was blood. The source is a human donor in good health. This sequence uses TRBV6-2 or TRBV6-3 and TRBJ1-2, and TRBD1 aligns with 7 junction nucleotides. The CDR3 here reads CASSPSSGTDNYGYTF. At the DNA level, the sequence is TGTGCCAGCAGTCCGTCGTCCGGGACAGATAACTATGGCTACACCTTC.